These 21 T cell receptor beta chains came from one sample sequenced in a study of T cells in localized non-small cell lung cancer. Assay: immunoSEQ multiplex PCR; the TCRdb copy retains only in-frame clones and omits some. The top ten clones hold roughly 19% of a sample with under 2,000 clones, approximately 30% of them seen once. Sample: normal lung tissue next to the tumor, taken before any cancer treatment. These receptors were collected from a woman aged 35 to 75 with stage II lung adenocarcinoma.

The gene calls are TRBV6-8 and TRBJ2-1, with unresolved D. Trimming removed 2 bases from V and 4 bases from J, with 15 bases in between. In germline, CDR1 is MNHGY, CDR2 SAAAGT. The CDR3 is 16 residues long. The CDR3 region is CASSYPSGMGYNEQFF. The CDR3 DNA reads as TGTGCCAGCAGTTACCCCTCTGGAATGGGGTACAATGAGCAGTTCTTC.

The chain combines TRBV9 with TRBJ2-2; TRBD1 aligns across 8 bases. The CDR3 is made up of 17 amino acids. Germline assignment: CDR1 SGDLS and CDR2 YYNGEE. The V and J ends lost 2 bases and 4 bases, in that order; junction bases with no gene match: 10. The CDR3, as DNA: TGTGCCAGCAGCGTGGCTGCGGGCAGGGGGCGCACCGGGGAGCTGTTTTTT. Translated: CASSVAAGRGRTGELFF.

V is TRBV6-7 and J is TRBJ2-7; D not certain. TRBV6-7 is annotated as an ORF whose role is uncertain. With 5 bases removed from V and 2 bases from J, the gap between germline ends came to 4 bases. The CDR3 is 11 amino acids. CDR3 sequence (DNA): TGTGCCAGCAGTGGGGCCTACGAGCAGTACTTC. Translating it yields CASSGAYEQYF.

The CDR3 bases are TGTGCCAGTAGTATACCCTCGGGACAGCAGAACACTGAAGCTTTCTTT. It yields the protein CASSIPSGQQNTEAFF. The rearrangement uses TRBV19 and TRBJ1-1; 7 nucleotides align to TRBD1. Looked up from germline, CDR1 is LNHDA and CDR2 is SQIVND (reference sequence). Losses at the gene ends were 2 bases for V and 1 base for J; bases not matched to a gene: 7. This CDR3 spans 16 amino acids.

This sequence joins TRBV11-3 and TRBJ2-2; the match to TRBD2 covers 11 bases. Trimming at V came to 3 bases and at J to 6 bases, leaving 3 bases not matched to a gene. The CDR3 sequence is 15 residues long. The germline V gene has CDR1 SGHNT and CDR2 YENEEA. CDR3 nucleotide sequence: TGTGCCAGCAGCTTCTTGACTAGCGGGGCCGGGGAGCTGTTTTTT. Translating it yields CASSFLTSGAGELFF.

The V call is TRBV29-1, the J call TRBJ1-2; D call uncertain. V shed 0 bases and J shed 2 bases, with 4 bases lying between them. This CDR3 is 12 amino acids long. CDR1 and CDR2 (germline): SQVTM, ANQGSEA. DNA for the CDR3: TGCAGCGTTGAAGATGGCAACTATGGCTACACCTTC. Residues: CSVEDGNYGYTF.

By share, this clone counts as medium-sized. The CDR3 DNA sequence: TGTGCCAGCAGTGAGGGACAAGTAGGCTATGAGCAGTTCTTC. Its protein is CASSEGQVGYEQFF. J is TRBJ2-1 and V is TRBV2; D possibly corresponds to TRBD1 (6 bases). Germline CDR1 SNHLY, CDR2 FYNNEI. CDR3 length: 14 amino acids. The V gene lost 3 bases and the J gene lost 8 bases, with 14 bases spanning the gap.

This clone was recorded once. The J gene is TRBJ2-5, the V gene TRBV15; D possibly uses TRBD1 or TRBD2 (5 bases each). CDR3 length: 14 residues. Trimming removed 0 bases from V and 5 bases from J, with 10 bases in between. CDR1 LNHNV and CDR2 YYDKDF come from the germline V gene (reference sequence). CDR3 nucleotides: TGTGCCACCAGCAGAGATCTGGGGGAGGAGACCCAGTACTTC. This codes for CATSRDLGEETQYF.

The sample holds a few counts of this clone. The genes are TRBV18 and TRBJ2-2, with D perhaps matching TRBD1 or TRBD2 (6 bases each). This CDR3 contains 16 residues. The V end was cut by 0 bases, the J end by 1 base, with 9 bases between. The germline gives CDR1 KGHSH, CDR2 LQKENI. CDR3 nucleotide sequence: TGTGCCAGCTCACCACCACAGGGACTGAACACCGGGGAGCTGTTTTTT. This gives the protein CASSPPQGLNTGELFF.

This clone was detected only a few times. The chain combines TRBV19 with TRBJ1-1; 9 bases are shared with TRBD1. CDR3 length: 17 amino acids. Germline-derived CDR1 and CDR2 are LNHDA and SQIVND (reference sequence). Trimming removed 6 bases from V and 4 bases from J; junction bases left unmatched: 15. The CDR3 loop reads CASSRRTGERRGTEAFF. CDR3 in DNA: TGTGCCAGTAGCCGCCGGACAGGGGAGAGAAGAGGCACTGAAGCTTTCTTT.

V is TRBV5-1 and J is TRBJ1-4; weak D call: TRBD1 (6 bases). Germline V gene sequence: CDR1 SGHRS, CDR2 YFSETQ. Trimming left V 3 bases short and J 3 bases short, with 15 bases between. The CDR3 has 16 residues. For the CDR3, the DNA is TGCGCCAGCAGCTCCCTTCCGACAGGCTCTAATGAAAAACTGTTTTTT. This translates into CASSSLPTGSNEKLFF.

The rearrangement joins TRBV6-8 to TRBJ1-1; D unclear. Germline CDR1 reads MNHGY; CDR2 reads SAAAGT. The CDR3 runs 13 residues. V lost 5 bases to trimming and J lost 3 bases, with 10 bases between them. The CDR3 loop reads CASSDQVHTEAFF. CDR3 in DNA: TGTGCCAGCAGTGATCAGGTACACACTGAAGCTTTCTTT.

This clone is a singleton in its sample. This sequence joins TRBV5-1 and TRBJ2-2; D uncertain. Deletions cut 1 base from V and 2 bases from J, with 6 bases between. There are 14 residues in the CDR3. Germline assignment: CDR1 SGHRS and CDR2 YFSETQ. This CDR3 is CASSLSSNTGELFF. The CDR3 DNA reads TGCGCCAGCAGCTTGAGTAGCAACACCGGGGAGCTGTTTTTT.

This clone was seen only a few times. This sequence joins TRBV1 and TRBJ2-3; no DNA check was done on the table's D call, TRBD1. TRBV1 is labeled a pseudogene. The CDR3 consists of 16 residues. The CDR3 here is CASSQEKGASTDTQYF. In DNA form, the CDR3 reads TGCGCCAGCAGCCAAGAAAAGGGGGCCTCCACAGATACGCAGTATTTT.

V and J are TRBV9 and TRBJ2-7; maybe TRBD1 (5 bases). The germline V gene encodes CDR1 SGDLS and CDR2 YYNGEE. V lost 4 bases to trimming and J lost 3 bases, with 14 bases between them. This CDR3 region has 14 residues. The CDR3 sequence: CASSSAGKSYEQYF. The CDR3 DNA reads as TGTGCCAGCAGCTCGGCAGGGAAAAGCTACGAGCAGTACTTC.

This clone was seen only a few times. The V call is TRBV9, the J call TRBJ2-7; possibly TRBD1 or TRBD2 for D (6 bases each). V lost 3 bases to trimming and J lost 0 bases, with 16 bases between them. The germline V gene encodes CDR1 SGDLS and CDR2 YYNGEE. The CDR3 sequence is 16 residues long. Here the CDR3 reads CASSGSKQGGSYEQYF. In DNA form, the CDR3 reads TGTGCCAGCAGCGGTAGTAAACAGGGAGGCTCCTACGAGCAGTACTTC.

The CDR3 DNA is TGTGCCAGCACCATCGACAGGGGGCAGAATGAGCAGTTCTTC. Amino acid sequence: CASTIDRGQNEQFF. The chain joins TRBV11-3 to TRBJ2-1; 10 nucleotides align to TRBD1. The V gene's germline CDR1 is SGHNT and CDR2 YENEEA. J gave up 7 bases and V 7 bases, and 7 bases lay outside the gene matches. The CDR3 length is 14 residues.

The chain carries TRBV9 and TRBJ1-1, with D perhaps TRBD1 (6 bases). This CDR3 is built from 14 residues. Germline CDR1 reads SGDLS; CDR2 reads YYNGEE. V was shortened by 7 bases and J by 1 base, with 14 bases between the two germline ends. The CDR3, as DNA: TGTGCCAGCGGACCCTTAGGGGGGAACACTGAAGCTTTCTTT. It translates to CASGPLGGNTEAFF. The full variable domain, with the rest looked up from reference TRBV9 and TRBJ1-1, is DSGVTQTPKHLITATGQRVTLRCSPRSGDLSVYWYQQSLDQGLQFLIQYYNGEERAKGNILERFSAQQFPDLHSELNLSSLELGDSALYFCASGPLGGNTEAFFGQGTRLTVV.

This clone appeared a single time. The chain uses TRBV18 and TRBJ1-2; TRBD1 aligns across 11 bases. Germline V CDR1 and CDR2: KGHSH, LQKENI. The CDR3 runs 16 residues. V was pared by 2 bases and J by 1 base, with 3 bases of the junction left unmatched. CDR3 in amino acids: CASSPGTGGSNYGYTF. As DNA, the CDR3 is TGTGCCAGCTCACCAGGGACAGGGGGAAGTAACTATGGCTACACCTTC. The full variable domain, with the rest looked up from reference TRBV18 and TRBJ1-2, is NAGVMQNPRHLVRRRGQEARLRCSPMKGHSHVYWYRQLPEEGLKFMVYLQKENIIDESGMPKERFSAEFPKEGPSILRIQQVVRGDSAAYFCASSPGTGGSNYGYTFGSGTRLTVV.

The V and J genes are TRBV30 and TRBJ2-7; D might be TRBD1 or TRBD2, each matching 5 bases. In germline, CDR1 is GTSNPN, CDR2 SVGIG (reference sequence). Trimming stripped 5 bases from V and 3 bases from J, with 8 bases between. The CDR3 is 11 amino acids. CDR3 nucleotide sequence: TGTGCCTGGGGGACGTACTACGAGCAGTACTTC. Amino acid sequence: CAWGTYYEQYF.

By sample fraction, this clone is large (0.1 to 1%). The chain couples TRBV28 to TRBJ1-5; the D gene is possibly TRBD1 (6 bases). CDR1 is MDHEN and CDR2 is SYDVKM in the germline V gene. Trimming shortened V by 5 bases and J by 1 base, and 12 bases separated the two germline ends. The CDR3 extends over 15 amino acids. CDR3 sequence reads: CASSLYRESNQPQHF. The DNA of the CDR3 is TGTGCCAGCAGTCTATACAGGGAGAGCAATCAGCCCCAGCATTTT. The whole variable domain, remainder taken from reference TRBV28 and TRBJ1-5, is DVKVTQSSRYLVKRTGEKVFLECVQDMDHENMFWYRQDPGLGLRLIYFSYDVKMKEKGDIPEGYSVSREKKERFSLILESASTNQTSMYLCASSLYRESNQPQHFGDGTRLSIL.